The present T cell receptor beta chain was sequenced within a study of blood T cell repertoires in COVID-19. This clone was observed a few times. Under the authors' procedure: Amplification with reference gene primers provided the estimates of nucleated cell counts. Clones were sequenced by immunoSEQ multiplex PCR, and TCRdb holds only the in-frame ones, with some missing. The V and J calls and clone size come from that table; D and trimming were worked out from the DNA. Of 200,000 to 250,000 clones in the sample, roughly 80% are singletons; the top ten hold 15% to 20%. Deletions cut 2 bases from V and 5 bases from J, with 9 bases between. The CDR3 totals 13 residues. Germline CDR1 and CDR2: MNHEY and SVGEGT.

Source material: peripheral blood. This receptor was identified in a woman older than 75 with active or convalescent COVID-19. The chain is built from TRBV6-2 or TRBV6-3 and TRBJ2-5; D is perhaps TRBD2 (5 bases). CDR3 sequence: CASSYGGWETQYF. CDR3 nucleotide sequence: TGTGCCAGCAGTTACGGAGGATGGGAGACCCAGTACTTC.